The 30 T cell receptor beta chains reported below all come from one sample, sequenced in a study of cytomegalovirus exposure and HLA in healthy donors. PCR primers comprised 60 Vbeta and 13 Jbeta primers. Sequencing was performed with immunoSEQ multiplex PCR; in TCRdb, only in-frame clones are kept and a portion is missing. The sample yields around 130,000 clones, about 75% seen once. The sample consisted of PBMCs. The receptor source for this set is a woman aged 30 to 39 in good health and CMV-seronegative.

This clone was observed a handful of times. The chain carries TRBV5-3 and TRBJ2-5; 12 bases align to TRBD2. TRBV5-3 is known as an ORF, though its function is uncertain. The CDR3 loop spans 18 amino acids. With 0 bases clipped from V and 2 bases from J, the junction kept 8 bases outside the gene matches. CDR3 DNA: TGTGCCAGAAGCTTGGAACTAGCGGGGGGCGAGGGGCAAGAGACCCAGTACTTC. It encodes CARSLELAGGEGQETQYF.

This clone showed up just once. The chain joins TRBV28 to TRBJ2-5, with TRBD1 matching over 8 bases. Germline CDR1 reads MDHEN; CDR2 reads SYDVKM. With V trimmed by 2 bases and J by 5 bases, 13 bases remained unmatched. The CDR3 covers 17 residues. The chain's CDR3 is CASSLGQGAIVFETQYF. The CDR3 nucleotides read TGTGCCAGCAGTTTAGGGCAGGGGGCGATCGTTTTCGAGACCCAGTACTTC.

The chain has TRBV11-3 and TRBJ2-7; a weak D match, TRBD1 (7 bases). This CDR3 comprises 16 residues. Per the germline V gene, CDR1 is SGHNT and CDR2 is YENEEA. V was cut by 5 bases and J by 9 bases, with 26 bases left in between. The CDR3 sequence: CASSPRGGREDGVQYF. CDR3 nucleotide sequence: TGTGCCAGCAGCCCCCGAGGGGGCAGGGAGGATGGTGTGCAGTACTTC.

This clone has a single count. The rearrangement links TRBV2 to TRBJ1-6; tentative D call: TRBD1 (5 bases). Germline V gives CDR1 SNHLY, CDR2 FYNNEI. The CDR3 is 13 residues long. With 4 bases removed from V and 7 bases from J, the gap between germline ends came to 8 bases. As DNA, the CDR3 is TGTGCCAGCAGTGTTACAGGAAATTCACCCCTCCACTTT. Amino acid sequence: CASSVTGNSPLHF.

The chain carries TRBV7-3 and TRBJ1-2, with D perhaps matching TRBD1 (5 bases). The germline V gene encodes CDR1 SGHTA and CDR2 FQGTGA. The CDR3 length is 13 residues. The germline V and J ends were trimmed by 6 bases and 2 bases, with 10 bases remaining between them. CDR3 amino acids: CASRPDTNYGYTF. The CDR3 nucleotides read TGTGCCAGCAGACCGGACACCAACTATGGCTACACCTTC.

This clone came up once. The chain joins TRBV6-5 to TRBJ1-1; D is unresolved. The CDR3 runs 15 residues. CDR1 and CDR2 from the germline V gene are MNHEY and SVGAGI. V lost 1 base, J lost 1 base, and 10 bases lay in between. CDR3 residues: CASSYYQFGNTEAFF. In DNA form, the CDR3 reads TGTGCCAGCAGTTACTACCAATTCGGGAACACTGAAGCTTTCTTT.

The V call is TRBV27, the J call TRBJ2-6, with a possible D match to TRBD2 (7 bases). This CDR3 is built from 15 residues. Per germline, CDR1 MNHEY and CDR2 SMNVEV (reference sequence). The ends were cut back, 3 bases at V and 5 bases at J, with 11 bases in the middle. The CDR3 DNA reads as TGTGCCAGCAGTTTTTGGGGGGGCCGGGCCAACGTCCTGACTTTC. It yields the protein CASSFWGGRANVLTF.

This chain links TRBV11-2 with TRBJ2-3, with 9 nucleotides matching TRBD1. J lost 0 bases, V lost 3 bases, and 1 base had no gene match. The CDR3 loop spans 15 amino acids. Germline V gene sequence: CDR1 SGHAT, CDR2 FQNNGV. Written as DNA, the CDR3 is TGTGCCAGCAGCTTGGGACAGGGAAGCACAGATACGCAGTATTTT. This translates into CASSLGQGSTDTQYF.

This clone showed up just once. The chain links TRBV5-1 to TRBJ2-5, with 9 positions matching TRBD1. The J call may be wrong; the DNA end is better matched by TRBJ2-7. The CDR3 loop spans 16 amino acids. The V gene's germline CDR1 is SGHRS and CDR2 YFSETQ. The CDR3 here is CASSIAGTGFPYEQYF. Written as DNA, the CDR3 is TGCGCCAGCAGCATAGCCGGGACAGGGTTTCCCTACGAGCAGTACTTC.

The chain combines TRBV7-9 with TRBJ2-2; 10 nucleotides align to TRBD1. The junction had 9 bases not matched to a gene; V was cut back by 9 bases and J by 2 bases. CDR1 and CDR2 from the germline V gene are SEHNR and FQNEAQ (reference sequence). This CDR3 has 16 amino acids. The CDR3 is CASGDGQGVNTGELFF. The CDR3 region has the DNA TGTGCCAGTGGGGATGGACAGGGGGTCAACACCGGGGAGCTGTTTTTT.

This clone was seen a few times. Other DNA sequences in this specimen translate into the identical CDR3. CDR3 sequence: CASSRQGNTEAFF. DNA of the CDR3: TGTGCCAGCAGCCGACAGGGAAACACTGAAGCTTTCTTT. The rearrangement links TRBV2 to TRBJ1-1; 7 nucleotides line up with TRBD1. The CDR3 consists of 13 residues. Germline CDR1 is SNHLY and CDR2 is FYNNEI. V lost 6 bases to trimming and J lost 2 bases; unmatched junction nucleotides: 3.

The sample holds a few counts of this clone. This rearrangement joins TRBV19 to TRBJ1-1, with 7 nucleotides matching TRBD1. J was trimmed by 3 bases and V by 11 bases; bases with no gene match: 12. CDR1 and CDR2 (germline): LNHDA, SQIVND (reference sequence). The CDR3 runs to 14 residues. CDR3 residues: CAASYRGGDTEAFF. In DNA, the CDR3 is TGTGCCGCATCATACAGGGGTGGGGACACTGAAGCTTTCTTT.

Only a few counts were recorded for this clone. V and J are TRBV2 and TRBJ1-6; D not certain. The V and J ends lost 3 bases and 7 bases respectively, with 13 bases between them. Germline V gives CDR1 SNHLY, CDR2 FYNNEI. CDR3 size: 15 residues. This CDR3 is CASSENGGSNSPLHF. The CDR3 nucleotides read TGTGCCAGCAGTGAGAACGGCGGATCCAATTCACCCCTCCACTTT.

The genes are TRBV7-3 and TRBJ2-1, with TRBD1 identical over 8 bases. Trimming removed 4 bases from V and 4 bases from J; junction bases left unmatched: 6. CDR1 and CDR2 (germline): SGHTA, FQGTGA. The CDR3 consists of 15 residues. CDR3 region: CASSSQGAEYNEQFF. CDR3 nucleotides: TGTGCCAGCAGCTCCCAGGGGGCGGAATACAATGAGCAGTTCTTC.

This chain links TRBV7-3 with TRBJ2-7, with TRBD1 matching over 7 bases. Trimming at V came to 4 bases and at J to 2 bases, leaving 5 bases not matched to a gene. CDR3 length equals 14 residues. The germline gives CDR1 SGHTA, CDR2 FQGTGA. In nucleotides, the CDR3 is TGTGCCAGCAGCTCCCAGACAGGGCCCTACGAGCAGTACTTC. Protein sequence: CASSSQTGPYEQYF. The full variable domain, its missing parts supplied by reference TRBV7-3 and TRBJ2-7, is GAGVSQTPSNKVTEKGKYVELRCDPISGHTALYWYRQSLGQGPEFLIYFQGTGAADDSGLPNDRFFAVRPEGSVSTLKIQRTERGDSAVYLCASSSQTGPYEQYFGPGTRLTVT.

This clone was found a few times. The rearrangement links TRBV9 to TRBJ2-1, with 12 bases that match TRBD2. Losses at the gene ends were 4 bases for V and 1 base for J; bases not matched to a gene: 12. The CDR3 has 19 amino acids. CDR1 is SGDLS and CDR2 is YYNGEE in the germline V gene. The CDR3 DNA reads TGTGCCAGCAGCCCCCGGCTAGCGGGAGGGCCTTTTTCCTACAATGAGCAGTTCTTC. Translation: CASSPRLAGGPFSYNEQFF. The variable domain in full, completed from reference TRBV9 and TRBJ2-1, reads DSGVTQTPKHLITATGQRVTLRCSPRSGDLSVYWYQQSLDQGLQFLIQYYNGEERAKGNILERFSAQQFPDLHSELNLSSLELGDSALYFCASSPRLAGGPFSYNEQFFGPGTRLTVL.

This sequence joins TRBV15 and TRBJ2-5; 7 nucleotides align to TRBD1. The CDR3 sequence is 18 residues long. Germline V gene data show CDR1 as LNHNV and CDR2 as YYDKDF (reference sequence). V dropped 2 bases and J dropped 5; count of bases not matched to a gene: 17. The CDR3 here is CATSRHTGDPFRRETQYF. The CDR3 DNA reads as TGTGCCACCAGCAGACACACAGGGGACCCTTTTCGGAGGGAGACCCAGTACTTC. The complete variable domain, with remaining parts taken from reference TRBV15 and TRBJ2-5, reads DAMVIQNPRYQVTQFGKPVTLSCSQTLNHNVMYWYQQKSSQAPKLLFHYYDKDFNNEADTPDNFQSRRPNTSFCFLDIRSPGLGDTAMYLCATSRHTGDPFRRETQYFGPGTRLLVL.

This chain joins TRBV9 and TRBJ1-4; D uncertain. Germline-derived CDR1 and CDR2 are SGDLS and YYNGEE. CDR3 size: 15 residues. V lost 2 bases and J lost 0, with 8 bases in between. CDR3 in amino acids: CASSVRGSTNEKLFF. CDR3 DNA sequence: TGTGCCAGCAGCGTTCGAGGTTCAACTAATGAAAAACTGTTTTTT.

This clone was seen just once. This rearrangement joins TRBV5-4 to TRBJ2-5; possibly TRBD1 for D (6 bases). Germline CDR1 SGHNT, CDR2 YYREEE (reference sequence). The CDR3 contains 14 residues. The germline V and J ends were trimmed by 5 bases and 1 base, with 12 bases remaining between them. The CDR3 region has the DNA TGTGCCAGCAGTAGGACAGAAACCCAAGAGACCCAGTACTTC. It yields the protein CASSRTETQETQYF. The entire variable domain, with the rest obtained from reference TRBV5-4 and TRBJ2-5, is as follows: ETGVTQSPTHLIKTRGQQVTLRCSSQSGHNTVSWYQQALGQGPQFIFQYYREEENGRGNFPPRFSGLQFPNYSSELNVNALELDDSALYLCASSRTETQETQYFGPGTRLLVL.

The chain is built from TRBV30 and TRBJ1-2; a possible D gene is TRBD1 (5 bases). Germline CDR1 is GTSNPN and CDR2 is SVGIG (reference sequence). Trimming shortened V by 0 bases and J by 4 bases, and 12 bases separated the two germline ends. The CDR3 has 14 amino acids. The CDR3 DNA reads TGTGCCTGGAGTGTAGCCCAGGGTGGCTATGGCTACACCTTC. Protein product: CAWSVAQGGYGYTF.

As DNA, the CDR3 is TGTGCCAGTAGTATAGATGGGCTGTCAGGCACTGACTACGAGCAGTACTTC. It encodes CASSIDGLSGTDYEQYF. The chain has TRBV19 and TRBJ2-7; D gene ambiguous. The CDR3 is 17 amino acids. Germline V gene data show CDR1 as LNHDA and CDR2 as SQIVND (reference sequence). The V gene lost 0 bases and the J gene lost 3 bases, with 18 bases spanning the gap.

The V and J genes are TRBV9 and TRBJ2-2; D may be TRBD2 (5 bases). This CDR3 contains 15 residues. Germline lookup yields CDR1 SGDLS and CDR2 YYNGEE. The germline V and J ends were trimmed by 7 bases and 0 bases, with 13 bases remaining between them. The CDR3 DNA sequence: TGTGCCAGCGCTGAGGCGGAGGCGAACACCGGGGAGCTGTTTTTT. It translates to CASAEAEANTGELFF.

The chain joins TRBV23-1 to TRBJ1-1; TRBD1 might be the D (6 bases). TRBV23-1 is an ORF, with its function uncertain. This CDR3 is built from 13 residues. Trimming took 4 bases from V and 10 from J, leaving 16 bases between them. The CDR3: CASSRTALWGAFF. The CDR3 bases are TGCGCCAGCAGTCGGACAGCACTCTGGGGAGCTTTCTTT.

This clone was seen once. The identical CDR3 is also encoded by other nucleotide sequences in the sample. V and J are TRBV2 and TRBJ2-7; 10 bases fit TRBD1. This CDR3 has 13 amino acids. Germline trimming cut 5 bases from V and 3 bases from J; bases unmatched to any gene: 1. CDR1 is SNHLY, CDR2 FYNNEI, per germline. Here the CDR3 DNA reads TGTGCCAGCAGTCGGGACAGGGGCTACGAGCAGTACGTC. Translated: CASSRDRGYEQYV.

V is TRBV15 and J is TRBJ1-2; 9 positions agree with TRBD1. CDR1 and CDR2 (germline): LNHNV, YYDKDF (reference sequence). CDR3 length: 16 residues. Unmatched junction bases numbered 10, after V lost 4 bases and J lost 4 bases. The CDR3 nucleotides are TGTGCCACCAGCAAAATCACAGGGGGCGGGAGCTATGGCTACACCTTC. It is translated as CATSKITGGGSYGYTF.

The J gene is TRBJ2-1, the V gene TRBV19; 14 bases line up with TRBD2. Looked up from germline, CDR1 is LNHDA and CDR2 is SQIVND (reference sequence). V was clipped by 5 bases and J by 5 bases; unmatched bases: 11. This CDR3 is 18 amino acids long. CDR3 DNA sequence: TGTGCCAGTAGTTCCAGAGGGACTAGCGGGAGTCTCGACAATGAGCAGTTCTTC. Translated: CASSSRGTSGSLDNEQFF.

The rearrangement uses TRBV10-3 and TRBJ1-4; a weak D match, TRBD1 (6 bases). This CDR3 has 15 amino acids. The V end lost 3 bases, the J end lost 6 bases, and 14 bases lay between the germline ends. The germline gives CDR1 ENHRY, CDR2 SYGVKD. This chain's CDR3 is CAISEGGAGDEKLFF. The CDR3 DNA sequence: TGTGCCATCAGTGAAGGGGGGGCAGGCGATGAAAAACTGTTTTTT.

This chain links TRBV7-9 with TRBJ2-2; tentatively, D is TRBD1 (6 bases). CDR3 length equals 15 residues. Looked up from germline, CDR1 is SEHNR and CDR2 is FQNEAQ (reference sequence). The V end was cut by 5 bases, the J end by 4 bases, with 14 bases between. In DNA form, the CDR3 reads TGTGCCAGCAGCCTCACAGGGCGGGTCACCGGGGAGCTGTTTTTT. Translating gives CASSLTGRVTGELFF.

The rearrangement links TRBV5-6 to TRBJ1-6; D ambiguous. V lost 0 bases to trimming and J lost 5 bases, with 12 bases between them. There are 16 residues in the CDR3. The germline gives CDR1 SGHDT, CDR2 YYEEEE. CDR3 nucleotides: TGTGCCAGCAGCTTGGTTCCTGCGGGGAATAATTCACCCCTCCACTTT. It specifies CASSLVPAGNNSPLHF.

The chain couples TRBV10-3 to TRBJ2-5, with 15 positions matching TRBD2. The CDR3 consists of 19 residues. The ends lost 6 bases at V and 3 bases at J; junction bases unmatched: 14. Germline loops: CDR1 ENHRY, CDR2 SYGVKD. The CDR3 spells CAIRPGLAGGPATEETQYF. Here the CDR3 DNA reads TGTGCCATCAGACCGGGACTAGCGGGGGGCCCCGCCACGGAAGAGACCCAGTACTTC.